These T cell receptor beta chains were read from a single sample in a study of shared clonotypes between healthy human individuals. TCRdb's table, derived via immunoSEQ multiplex PCR, lists solely in-frame clones and lacks some. The sample lists a few hundred thousand clones, 75% to 80% occurring once. Sequenced: PBMCs. The source of these receptors is a woman aged 40 to 55 in good health. Some clones in this sample may be carry-over from other donors' samples. Both conserved end residues are part of each CDR3. The order of the fields is J gene, V gene, clone size, D gene, CDR3 DNA, CDR3 protein. The D gene is left open where the match is weak. Part of the rows lack a size; the others show once, few, many or a class for expanded clones.

>TRBJ1-1|TRBV15|-|TRBD1
TGTGCCACCAGCACCCTGACAGGGGTTGGGGCTGAAGCTTTCTTT
CATSTLTGVGAEAFF
>TRBJ2-7|TRBV6-1|many|-
TGTGCCAGCAGTGAAGTCGAGGAAGGGGGGTACGAGCAGTACTTC
CASSEVEEGGYEQYF
>TRBJ1-2|TRBV25-1|once|-
TGTGCCAGCAGTGAAAGGAGTGGCTACACCTTC
CASSERSGYTF
>TRBJ2-3|TRBV6-6|few|-
TGTGCCAGCAGTTACTGGGTATATGGCACAGATACGCAGTATTTT
CASSYWVYGTDTQYF
>TRBJ2-2|TRBV7-2|few|-
TGTGCCAGCAGACCAGCGGAGTGGGACGGGAACACCGGGGAGCTGTTTTTT
CASRPAEWDGNTGELFF
>TRBJ2-7|TRBV5-8|-|-
TGTGCCAGCAGAGCCGGGCAGGGCCATGGCTCCGAGCAGTACTTC
CASRAGQGHGSEQYF
>TRBJ1-4|TRBV29-1|-|TRBD1
TGCAGCGTTGCGGGACAGGGGACTGAAAAACTGTTTTTT
CSVAGQGTEKLFF
>TRBJ1-2|TRBV5-4|-|-
TGTGCCAGCAGCTTCGGGGCCGGGGGGCCCTCATATTATGGCTACACCTTC
CASSFGAGGPSYYGYTF
>TRBJ1-1|TRBV28|-|TRBD1
TGTGCCAGCACCTGGGGGACAGGTGGCACTGAAGCTTTCTTT
CASTWGTGGTEAFF
>TRBJ2-5|TRBV18|-|-
TGTGCCAGCTCACCAATCGGAGGTGGTGGAGAGACCCAGTACTTC
CASSPIGGGGETQYF
>TRBJ1-2|TRBV6-5|-|-
TGTGCCAGCAGTTCCCCAATGGGCTACACCTTC
CASSSPMGYTF
>TRBJ1-5|TRBV29-1|few|-
TGCAGCGTAGCAGGGGTCGACCCCAATCAGCCCCAGCATTTT
CSVAGVDPNQPQHF
>TRBJ1-5|TRBV11-2|-|-
TGTGCCAGCAGCTTAGATAGAGGGCGAGGTGGCAATCAGCCCCAGCATTTT
CASSLDRGRGGNQPQHF
>TRBJ2-7|TRBV28|-|TRBD1
TGTGCCAGCAGAAGGACAGGGGGCGAGTACGAGCAGTACTTC
CASRRTGGEYEQYF
>TRBJ1-5|TRBV19|-|TRBD1
TGTGCCAGTAGTGACAGGGGTTCGGAGCCCCAGCATTTT
CASSDRGSEPQHF
>TRBJ2-3|TRBV4-2|-|TRBD2
TGTGCCAGCAGCCCTAGGACTAGCGGGTTATACACAGATACGCAGTATTTT
CASSPRTSGLYTDTQYF
>TRBJ2-5|TRBV7-6|-|-
TGTGCCAGCAGCTTAGCGCCTAGGGAGACCCAGTACTTC
CASSLAPRETQYF
>TRBJ1-2|TRBV19|-|-
TGTGCCAGTAGTCCCCGTACGGAAGGCTACACCTTC
CASSPRTEGYTF
>TRBJ2-7|TRBV18|-|-
TGTGCCAGCTCACCCCGGGCAGGGAAGGCGGACGAGCAGTACTTC
CASSPRAGKADEQYF
>TRBJ2-1|TRBV6-6|-|-
TGTGCCAGCAGTTACGTTGGGGATGAGCAGTTCTTC
CASSYVGDEQFF
>TRBJ1-5|TRBV30|-|-
TGTGCCTGGAGTTCCCAGTCCAACAGGCAGTTGAAGGCCCAGCATTTT
CAWSSQSNRQLKAQHF
>TRBJ2-3|TRBV27|-|TRBD2
TGTGCCAGCAGTTTACTAGCGGGAGGGTTAACAGATACGCAGTATTTT
CASSLLAGGLTDTQYF
>TRBJ1-2|TRBV27|-|TRBD1
TGTGCCAGCAGTTTCAGCAGGGGGCTTTCTGGCTACACCTTC
CASSFSRGLSGYTF
>TRBJ2-7|TRBV9|-|TRBD2
TGTGCCAGCAGCGTAGGGGCTAGCGGGATCTACGAGCAGTACTTC
CASSVGASGIYEQYF
>TRBJ1-2|TRBV6-5|-|-
TGTGCCAGCAGCCTCTCCCGGAGCTCACCCAGGGGCTACACCTTC
CASSLSRSSPRGYTF
>TRBJ2-7|TRBV5-6|-|TRBD2
TGTGCCAGCAGCTCTTTTGTCGGGAGGGCCGTTTACGAGCAGTACTTC
CASSSFVGRAVYEQYF
>TRBJ1-5|TRBV5-1|few|-
TGCGCCAGCAGCCCCTGGTGGGGGACCAATCAGCCCCAGCATTTT
CASSPWWGTNQPQHF
>TRBJ2-1|TRBV6-1|-|-
TGTGCCAGCAGTGAACTGGCCCACAATGAGCAGTTCTTC
CASSELAHNEQFF
>TRBJ2-7|TRBV7-9|-|TRBD2
TGTGCCAGCAGCAACGAGGGACTAGCTAGCGAGCAGTACTTC
CASSNEGLASEQYF
>TRBJ2-7|TRBV18|few|TRBD2
TGTGCCAGCTCACCATCAGGGAGGGTCTACGAGCAGTACTTC
CASSPSGRVYEQYF
>TRBJ1-2|TRBV4-2|-|-
TGTGCCAGCAGCCAGGCCTCCTTGGGAGGGGTTGGTGGCTACACCTTC
CASSQASLGGVGGYTF
>TRBJ1-1|TRBV5-4|-|TRBD1
TGTGCCAGCAGCTATATGCTCGGGACAGGGTCTGAAGCTTTCTTT
CASSYMLGTGSEAFF
>TRBJ1-2|TRBV7-2|-|-
TGTGCCAGCAGCTACTCGACAGCTAACTATGGCTACACCTTC
CASSYSTANYGYTF
>TRBJ1-2|TRBV5-6|few|TRBD1
TGTGCCAGCAGCCCGGGACAGGGAGTACGACGTGGCTACACCTTC
CASSPGQGVRRGYTF
>TRBJ1-4|TRBV7-7|-|TRBD1
TGTGCCAGCAGCCAGGACAGGCCCCCTGGGGAAAAACTGTTTTTT
CASSQDRPPGEKLFF
>TRBJ2-2|TRBV4-2|-|TRBD2
TGTGCCAGCAGCCGTTTAGCGGGAGATGTAGGGGAGCTGTTTTTT
CASSRLAGDVGELFF
>TRBJ1-4|TRBV7-9|few|-
TGTGCCAGCAGCTTAGAAGCAGGACGCGGTGAAAAACTGTTTTTT
CASSLEAGRGEKLFF
>TRBJ2-1|TRBV6-1|few|TRBD2
TGTGCCAGCAGTGACTTACTAGCGGGAGCCGATGAGCAGTTCTTC
CASSDLLAGADEQFF
>TRBJ2-1|TRBV7-3|-|TRBD2
TGTGCCAGCAGCCAAACGACTAGCCTGAACAATGAGCAGTTCTTC
CASSQTTSLNNEQFF
>TRBJ2-7|TRBV10-2|-|TRBD2
TGCGCCAGCAGTGAGACTAGCGGGACCTACGAGCAGTACTTC
CASSETSGTYEQYF
>TRBJ2-7|TRBV4-2|-|-
TGTGCCAGCAGCCAAGATAGGCGGGGCGCCTACGAGCAGTACTTC
CASSQDRRGAYEQYF